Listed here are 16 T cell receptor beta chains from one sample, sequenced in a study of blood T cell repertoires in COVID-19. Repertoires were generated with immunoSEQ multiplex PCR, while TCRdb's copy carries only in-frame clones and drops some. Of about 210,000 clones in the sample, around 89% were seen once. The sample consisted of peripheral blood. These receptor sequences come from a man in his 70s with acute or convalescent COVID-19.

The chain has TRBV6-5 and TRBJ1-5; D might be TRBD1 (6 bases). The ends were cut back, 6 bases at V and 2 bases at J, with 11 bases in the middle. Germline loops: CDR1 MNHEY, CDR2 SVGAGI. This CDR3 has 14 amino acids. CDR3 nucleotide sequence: TGTGCCAGCAGACCCAGGGGTGGCAATCAGCCCCAGCATTTT. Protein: CASRPRGGNQPQHF.

The CDR3 loop is CASSPRASGLNTEAFF. The CDR3 DNA reads TGTGCCAGCTCACCACGAGCGAGCGGTCTGAACACTGAAGCTTTCTTT. The rearrangement uses TRBV18 and TRBJ1-1; D is undetermined. Germline V gene data show CDR1 as KGHSH and CDR2 as LQKENI. The CDR3 sequence is 16 residues long. Deletions cut 1 base from V and 0 bases from J, with 12 bases between.

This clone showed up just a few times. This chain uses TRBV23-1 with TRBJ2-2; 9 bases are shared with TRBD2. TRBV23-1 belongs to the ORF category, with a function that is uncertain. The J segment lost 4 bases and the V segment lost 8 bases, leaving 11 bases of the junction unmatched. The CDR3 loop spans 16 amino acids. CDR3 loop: CASGRSGSCSTGELFF. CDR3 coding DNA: TGCGCCAGCGGCCGTAGCGGGAGTTGTAGCACCGGGGAGCTGTTTTTT.

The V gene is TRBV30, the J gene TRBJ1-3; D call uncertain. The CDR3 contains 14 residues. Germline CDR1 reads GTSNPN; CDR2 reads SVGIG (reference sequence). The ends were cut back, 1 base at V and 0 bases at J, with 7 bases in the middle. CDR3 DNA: TGTGCCTGGAGTGCCGGGATCTCTGGAAACACCATATATTTT. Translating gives CAWSAGISGNTIYF.

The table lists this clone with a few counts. The CDR3 reads CASITGQGVNEQYF. CDR3 DNA: TGTGCCAGCATCACGGGACAGGGGGTCAACGAGCAGTACTTC. The rearrangement links TRBV28 to TRBJ2-7; 11 bases map to TRBD1. Germline V gene lookup returns CDR1 MDHEN and CDR2 SYDVKM. J was trimmed by 5 bases and V by 7 bases; bases with no gene match: 7. The CDR3 has 14 amino acids.

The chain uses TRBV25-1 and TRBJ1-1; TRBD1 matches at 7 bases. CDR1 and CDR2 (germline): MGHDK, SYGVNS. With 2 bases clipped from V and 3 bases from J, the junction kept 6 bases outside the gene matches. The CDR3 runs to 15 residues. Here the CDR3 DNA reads TGTGCCAGCAGTGAACGACGCCAGGGGGACACTGAAGCTTTCTTT. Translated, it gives CASSERRQGDTEAFF.

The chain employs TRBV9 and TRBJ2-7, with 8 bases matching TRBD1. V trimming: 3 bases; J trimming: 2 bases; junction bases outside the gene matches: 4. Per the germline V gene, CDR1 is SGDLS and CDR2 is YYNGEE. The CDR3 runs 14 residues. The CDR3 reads CASSAATGAYEQYF. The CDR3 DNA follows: TGTGCCAGCAGCGCAGCGACAGGGGCCTACGAGCAGTACTTC.

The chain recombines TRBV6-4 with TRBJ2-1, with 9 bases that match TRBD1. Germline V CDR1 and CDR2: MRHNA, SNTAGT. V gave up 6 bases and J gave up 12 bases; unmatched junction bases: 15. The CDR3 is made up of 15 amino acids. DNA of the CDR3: TGTGCCAGCAGCGAAGGGACAGGGTCTGTTCAAGTGCAGTTCTTC. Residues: CASSEGTGSVQVQFF.

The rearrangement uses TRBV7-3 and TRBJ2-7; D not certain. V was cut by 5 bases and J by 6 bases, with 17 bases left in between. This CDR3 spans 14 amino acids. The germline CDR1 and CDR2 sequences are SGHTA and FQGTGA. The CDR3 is CASSREPSGGEQYF. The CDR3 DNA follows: TGTGCCAGCAGCCGTGAGCCCTCCGGCGGCGAGCAGTACTTC.

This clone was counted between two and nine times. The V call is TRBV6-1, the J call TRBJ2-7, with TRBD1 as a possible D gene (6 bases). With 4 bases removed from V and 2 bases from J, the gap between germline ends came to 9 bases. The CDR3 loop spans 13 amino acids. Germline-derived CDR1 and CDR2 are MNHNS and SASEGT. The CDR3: CASSGTETYEQYF. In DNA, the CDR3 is TGTGCCAGCAGTGGGACAGAAACCTACGAGCAGTACTTC.

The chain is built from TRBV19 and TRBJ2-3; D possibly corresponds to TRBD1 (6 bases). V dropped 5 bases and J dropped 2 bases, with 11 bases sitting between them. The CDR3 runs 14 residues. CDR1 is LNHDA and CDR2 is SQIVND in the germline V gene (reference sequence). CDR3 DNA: TGTGCCAGTAGTGCTGGACAGTTCACAGATACGCAGTATTTT. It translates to CASSAGQFTDTQYF.

The DNA for the CDR3 is TGTGCCAGCAGTGGCGGGACGACCTACGAGCAGTACTTC. Its protein product is CASSGGTTYEQYF. The chain is built from TRBV6-2 or TRBV6-3 and TRBJ2-7; tentative D call: TRBD2 (6 bases). The V gene's germline CDR1 is MNHEY and CDR2 SVGEGT. The length of the CDR3 is 13 residues. The V gene lost 5 bases and the J gene lost 2 bases, with 10 bases spanning the gap.

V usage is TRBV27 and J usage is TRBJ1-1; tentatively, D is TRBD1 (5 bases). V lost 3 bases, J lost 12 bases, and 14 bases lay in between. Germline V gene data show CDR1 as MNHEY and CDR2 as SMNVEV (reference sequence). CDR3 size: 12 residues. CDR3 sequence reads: CASSFRGGATFF. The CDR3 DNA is TGTGCCAGCAGTTTCCGGGGCGGGGCAACTTTCTTT.

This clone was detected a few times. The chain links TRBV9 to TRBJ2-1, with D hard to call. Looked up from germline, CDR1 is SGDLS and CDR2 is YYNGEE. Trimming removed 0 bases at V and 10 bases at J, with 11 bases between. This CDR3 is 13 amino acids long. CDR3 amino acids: CASSVGPAPEQFF. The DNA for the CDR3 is TGTGCCAGCAGCGTAGGGCCAGCGCCAGAGCAGTTCTTC.

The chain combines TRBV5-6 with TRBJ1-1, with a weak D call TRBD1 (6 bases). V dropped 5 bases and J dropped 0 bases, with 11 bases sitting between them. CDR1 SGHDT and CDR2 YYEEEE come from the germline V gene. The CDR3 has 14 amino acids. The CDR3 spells CASSDRFMNTEAFF. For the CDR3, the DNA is TGTGCCAGCAGTGACAGGTTCATGAACACTGAAGCTTTCTTT.

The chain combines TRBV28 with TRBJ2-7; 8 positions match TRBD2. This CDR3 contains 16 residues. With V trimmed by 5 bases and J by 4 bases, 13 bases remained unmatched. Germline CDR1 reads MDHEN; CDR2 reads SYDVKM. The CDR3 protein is CASSPAGTRILYEQYF. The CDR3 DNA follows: TGTGCCAGCAGTCCAGCCGGGACTAGGATATTGTACGAGCAGTACTTC.